This T cell receptor beta chain stems from a study of shared clonotypes between healthy human individuals. With V trimmed by 7 bases and J by 7 bases, 9 bases remained unmatched. CDR3 length: 13 amino acids. From germline, CDR1 is SSHAT and CDR2 FNYEAQ (reference sequence). Subsets obtained from CD4+ cells comprised CD45RA+ naive and CD45RA-negative memory cells. Method: immunoSEQ multiplex PCR; TCRdb's copy keeps in-frame clones and lacks some. The sample carries some 300,000 clones, more than 60% recorded once. Study results and caveats: Sharing of clonotypes among donors was expected to vary with sequencing depth.

As for this clone: Antigen unknown.

The sequenced material came from memory CD4+ T cells sorted from blood. Subset: CD45RA-negative fraction. The clonotype was recovered from a man aged 25-40 years in good health. The chain couples TRBV7-7 to TRBJ2-5, with 7 bases identical to TRBD2. The CDR3 DNA reads TGTGCCAGCACCCTGAGCGGGACTGGGACCCAGTACTTC. Amino acid sequence: CASTLSGTGTQYF.